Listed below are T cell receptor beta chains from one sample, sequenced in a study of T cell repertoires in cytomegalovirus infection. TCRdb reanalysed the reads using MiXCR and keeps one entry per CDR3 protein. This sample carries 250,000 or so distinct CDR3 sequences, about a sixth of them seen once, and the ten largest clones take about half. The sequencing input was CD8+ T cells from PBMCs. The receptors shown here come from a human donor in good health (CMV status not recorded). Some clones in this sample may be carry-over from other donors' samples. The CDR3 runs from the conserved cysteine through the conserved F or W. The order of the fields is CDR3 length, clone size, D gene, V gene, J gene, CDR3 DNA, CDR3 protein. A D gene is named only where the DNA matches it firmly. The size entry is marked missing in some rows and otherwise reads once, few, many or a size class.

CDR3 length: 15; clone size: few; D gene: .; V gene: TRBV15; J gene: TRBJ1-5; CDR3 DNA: TGTGCCACCAGCAGAGATTTCGGGATTAATCAGCCCCAGCATTTT; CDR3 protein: CATSRDFGINQPQHF
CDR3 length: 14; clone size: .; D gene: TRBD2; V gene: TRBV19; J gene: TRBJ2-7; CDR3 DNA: TGTGCCAGTAGTATACGGGAGGGAACCTACGAGCAGTACTTC; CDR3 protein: CASSIREGTYEQYF
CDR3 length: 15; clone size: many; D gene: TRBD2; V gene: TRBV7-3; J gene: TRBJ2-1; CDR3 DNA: TGTGCCAGCAGCCTCTCGGGGGGATGGGTCAATGAGCAGTTCTTC; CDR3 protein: CASSLSGGWVNEQFF
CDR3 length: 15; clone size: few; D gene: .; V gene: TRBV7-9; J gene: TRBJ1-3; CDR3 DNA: TGTGCCAGCAGCTATTACACAGGGTCGGGAAACACCATATATTTT; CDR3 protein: CASSYYTGSGNTIYF
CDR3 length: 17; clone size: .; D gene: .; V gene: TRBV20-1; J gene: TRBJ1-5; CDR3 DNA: TGCAGTGCTAGAGGCCATTCAGGAGACTATAGCAATCAGCCCCAGCATTTT; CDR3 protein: CSARGHSGDYSNQPQHF
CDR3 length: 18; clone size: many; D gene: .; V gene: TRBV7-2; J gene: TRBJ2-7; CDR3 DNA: TGTGCCAGCAGCTTAGGAGGAGACAGGGAGGGACTATTCGACGAGCAGTACTTC; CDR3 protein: CASSLGGDREGLFDEQYF
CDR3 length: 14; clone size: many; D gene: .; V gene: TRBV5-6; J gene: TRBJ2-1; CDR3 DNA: TGTGCCAGCAGCTTGGGACAGGACTACAATGAGCAGTTCTTC; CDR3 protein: CASSLGQDYNEQFF
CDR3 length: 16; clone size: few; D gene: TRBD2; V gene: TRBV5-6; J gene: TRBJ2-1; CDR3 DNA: TGTGCCAGCAGAAACCTCGGGGGGAGCTATTACAATGAGCAGTTCTTC; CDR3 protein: CASRNLGGSYYNEQFF
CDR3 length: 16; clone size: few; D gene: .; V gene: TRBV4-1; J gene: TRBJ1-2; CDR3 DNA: TGCGCCAGCAGCCAAGACGGCGGAGAGAAGGTATATGGCTACACCTTC; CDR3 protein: CASSQDGGEKVYGYTF
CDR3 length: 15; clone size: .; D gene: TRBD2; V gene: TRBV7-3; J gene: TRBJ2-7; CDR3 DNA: TGTGCCAGCAGCCCCGGGACTAGCGGGACCTACGAGCAGTACTTC; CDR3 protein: CASSPGTSGTYEQYF
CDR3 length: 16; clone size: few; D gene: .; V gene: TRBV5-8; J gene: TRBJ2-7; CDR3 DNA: TGTGCCAGCAGCTTGGGCCTGGGCAGGGGAATCGGCGAGCAGTACTTC; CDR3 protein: CASSLGLGRGIGEQYF
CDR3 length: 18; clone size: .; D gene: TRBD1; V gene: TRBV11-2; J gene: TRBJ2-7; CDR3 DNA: TGTGCCAGCAGCTTAACATTTGCGCTCGGGACAGTCACCTACGAGCAGTACTTC; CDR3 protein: CASSLTFALGTVTYEQYF
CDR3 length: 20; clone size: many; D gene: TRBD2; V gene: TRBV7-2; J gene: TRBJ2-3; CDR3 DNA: TGTGCCAGCAGGAGCCCTATCAGCGGGGCGCGACTGTCTAGCACAGATACGCAGTATTTT; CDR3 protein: CASRSPISGARLSSTDTQYF
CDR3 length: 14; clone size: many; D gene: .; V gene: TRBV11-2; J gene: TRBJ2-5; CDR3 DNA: TGTGCCAGCAGCTTAGAAGTCTGGGGAGAGACCCAGTACTTC; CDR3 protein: CASSLEVWGETQYF
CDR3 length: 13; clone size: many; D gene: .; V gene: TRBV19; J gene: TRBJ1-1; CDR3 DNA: TGTGCCAGTAGTATTTTTCGAAACACTGAAGCTTTCTTT; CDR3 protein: CASSIFRNTEAFF
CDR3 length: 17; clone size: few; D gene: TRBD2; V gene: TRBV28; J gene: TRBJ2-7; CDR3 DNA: TGTGCCAGCAGTTTATATCCTAGCGGGGGGAACTCCTACGAGCAGTACTTC; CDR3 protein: CASSLYPSGGNSYEQYF
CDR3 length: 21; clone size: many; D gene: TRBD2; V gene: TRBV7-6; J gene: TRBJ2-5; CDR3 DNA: TGTGCCAGCAGCTTATTGCCCTGGACTAGCGGGGTCCCTTTGGATGGGGAGACCCAGTACTTC; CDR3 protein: CASSLLPWTSGVPLDGETQYF
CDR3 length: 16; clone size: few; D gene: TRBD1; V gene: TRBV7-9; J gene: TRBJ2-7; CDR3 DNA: TGTGCCAGCAGCCCACCCTCGGGACAGGCGACCTACGAGCAGTACTTC; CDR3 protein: CASSPPSGQATYEQYF
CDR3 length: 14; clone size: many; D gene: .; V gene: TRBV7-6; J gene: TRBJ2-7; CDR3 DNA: TGTGCCAGCAGCCCCGTGGAGACCTCCTACGAGCAGTACTTC; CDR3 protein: CASSPVETSYEQYF
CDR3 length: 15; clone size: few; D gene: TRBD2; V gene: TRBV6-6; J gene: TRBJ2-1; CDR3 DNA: TGTGCCAGCAGTTACCGGGGGGGGCGTCTCGATGAGCAGTTCTTC; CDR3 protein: CASSYRGGRLDEQFF
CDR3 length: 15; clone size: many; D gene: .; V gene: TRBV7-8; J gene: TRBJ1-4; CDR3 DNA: TGTGCCAGCAGCCTAATAGGGCAGGGCGGGGAAAAACTGTTTTTT; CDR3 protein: CASSLIGQGGEKLFF
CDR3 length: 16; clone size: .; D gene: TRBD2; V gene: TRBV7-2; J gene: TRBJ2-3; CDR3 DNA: TGTGCCAGCAGCTTTGTAGCGGGGGACACTACAGATACGCAGTATTTT; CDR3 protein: CASSFVAGDTTDTQYF
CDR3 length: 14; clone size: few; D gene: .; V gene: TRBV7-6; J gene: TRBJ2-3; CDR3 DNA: TGTGCCAGCAGCGACTGGTCTAGCGCAGATACGCAGTATTTT; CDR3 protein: CASSDWSSADTQYF
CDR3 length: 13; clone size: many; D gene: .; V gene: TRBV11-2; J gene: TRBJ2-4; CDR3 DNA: TGTGCCAGCAGCCTAGGAGAACTCTACATTCAGTACTTC; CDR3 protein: CASSLGELYIQYF
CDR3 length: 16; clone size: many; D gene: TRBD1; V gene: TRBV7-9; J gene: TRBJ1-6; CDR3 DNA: TGTGCCGGCCAAGCCGGGACAGGGCTGTATAATTCACCCCTCCACTTT; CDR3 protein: CAGQAGTGLYNSPLHF
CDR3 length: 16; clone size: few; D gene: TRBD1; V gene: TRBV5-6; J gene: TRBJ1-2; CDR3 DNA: TGTGCCAGCAGCTGGGACAGGGTGTCGACTCTACAGGGCTACACCTTC; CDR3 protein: CASSWDRVSTLQGYTF
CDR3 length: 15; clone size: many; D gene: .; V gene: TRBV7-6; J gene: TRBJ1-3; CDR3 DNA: TGTGCCAGCAGCTCCACCCGGGGTTACGGAAACACCATATATTTT; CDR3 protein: CASSSTRGYGNTIYF
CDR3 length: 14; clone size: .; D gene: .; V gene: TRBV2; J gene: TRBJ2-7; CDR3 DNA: TGTGCCAGCAGTGAAGTCGGACCCTTCTACGAGCAGTACTTC; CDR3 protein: CASSEVGPFYEQYF
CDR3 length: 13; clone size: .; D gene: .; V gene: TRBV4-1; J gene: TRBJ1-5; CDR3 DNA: TGCGCCAGCAGCCGGGGATACTATCAGCCCCAGCATTTT; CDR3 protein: CASSRGYYQPQHF
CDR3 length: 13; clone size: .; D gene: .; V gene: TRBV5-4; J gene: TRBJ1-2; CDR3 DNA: TGTACCAGCAGTAATGGGGGCGCCTATGGCTACACCTTC; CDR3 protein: CTSSNGGAYGYTF
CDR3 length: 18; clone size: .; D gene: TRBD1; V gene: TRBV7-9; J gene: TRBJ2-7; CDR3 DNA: TGTGCCAGCAGCTTAGATGGGACAGGGGCCGTGGGATCCTACGAGCAGTACTTC; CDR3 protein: CASSLDGTGAVGSYEQYF
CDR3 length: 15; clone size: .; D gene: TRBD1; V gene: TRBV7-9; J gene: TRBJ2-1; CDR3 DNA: TGTGCCAGCAGCTTGATACAGGGGACCTACAATGAGCAGTTCTTC; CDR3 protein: CASSLIQGTYNEQFF